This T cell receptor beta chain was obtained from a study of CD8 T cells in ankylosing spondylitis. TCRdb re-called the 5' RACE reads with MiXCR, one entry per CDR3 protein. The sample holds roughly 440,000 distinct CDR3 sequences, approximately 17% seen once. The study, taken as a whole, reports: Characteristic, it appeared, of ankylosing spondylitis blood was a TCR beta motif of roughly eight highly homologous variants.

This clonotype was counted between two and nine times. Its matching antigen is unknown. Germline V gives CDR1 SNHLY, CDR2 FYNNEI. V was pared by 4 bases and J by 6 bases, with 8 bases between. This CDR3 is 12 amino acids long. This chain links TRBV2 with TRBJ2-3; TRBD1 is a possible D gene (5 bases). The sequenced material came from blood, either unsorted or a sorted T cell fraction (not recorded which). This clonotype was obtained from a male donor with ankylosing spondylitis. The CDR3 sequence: CASSGRGDTQYF. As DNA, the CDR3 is TGTGCCAGCAGTGGTAGGGGTGATACGCAGTATTTT.